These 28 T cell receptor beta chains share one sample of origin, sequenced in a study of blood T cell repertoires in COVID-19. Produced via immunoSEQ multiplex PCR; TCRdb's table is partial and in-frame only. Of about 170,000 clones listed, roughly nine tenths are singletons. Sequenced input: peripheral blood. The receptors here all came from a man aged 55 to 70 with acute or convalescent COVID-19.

This chain's CDR3 is CATSDLREKLFF. The CDR3 DNA sequence: TGTGCCACCAGTGATTTGCGGGAAAAGCTGTTTTTT. The chain links TRBV24-1 to TRBJ2-2, with D possibly being TRBD2 (5 bases). Trimming stripped 0 bases from V and 12 bases from J, with 7 bases between. The CDR3 sequence is 12 residues long. Germline loops: CDR1 KGHDR, CDR2 SFDVKD.

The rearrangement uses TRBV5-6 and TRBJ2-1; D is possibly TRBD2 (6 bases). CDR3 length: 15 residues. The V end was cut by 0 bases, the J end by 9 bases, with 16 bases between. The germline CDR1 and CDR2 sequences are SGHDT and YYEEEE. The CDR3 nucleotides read TGTGCCAGCAGCTTGGGAGTCTTCTGGGGAGGTGAGCAGTTCTTC. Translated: CASSLGVFWGGEQFF.

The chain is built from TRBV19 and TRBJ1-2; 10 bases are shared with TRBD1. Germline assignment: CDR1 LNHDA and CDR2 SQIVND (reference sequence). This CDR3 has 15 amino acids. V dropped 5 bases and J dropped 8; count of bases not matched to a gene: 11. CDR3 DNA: TGTGCCAGTAGTCCCGGAGGGACAGGGGAGGGCGGCTACACCTTC. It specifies CASSPGGTGEGGYTF.

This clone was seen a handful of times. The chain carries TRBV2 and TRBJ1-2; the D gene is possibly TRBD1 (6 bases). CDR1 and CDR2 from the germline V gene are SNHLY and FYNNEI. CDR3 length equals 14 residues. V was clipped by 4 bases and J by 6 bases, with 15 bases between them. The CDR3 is CASSGASGAHGYTF. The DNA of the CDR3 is TGTGCCAGCAGTGGTGCGTCAGGGGCTCATGGCTACACCTTC.

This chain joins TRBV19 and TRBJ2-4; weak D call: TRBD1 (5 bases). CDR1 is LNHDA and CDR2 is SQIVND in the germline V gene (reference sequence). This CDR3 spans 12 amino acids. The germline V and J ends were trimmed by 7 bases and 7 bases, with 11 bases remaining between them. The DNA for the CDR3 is TGTGCCAGTAAGGGCAGGGCCAACATTCAGTACTTC. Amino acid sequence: CASKGRANIQYF.

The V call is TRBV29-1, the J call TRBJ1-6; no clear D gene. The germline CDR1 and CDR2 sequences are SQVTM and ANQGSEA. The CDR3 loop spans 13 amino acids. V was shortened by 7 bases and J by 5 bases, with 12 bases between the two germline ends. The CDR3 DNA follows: TGCAGCGCTAGGAGCGCGAATAATTCACCCCTCCACTTT. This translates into CSARSANNSPLHF.

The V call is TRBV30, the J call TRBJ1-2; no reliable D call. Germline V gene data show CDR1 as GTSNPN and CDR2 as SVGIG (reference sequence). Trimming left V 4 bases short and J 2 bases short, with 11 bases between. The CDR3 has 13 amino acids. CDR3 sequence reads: CAWTRGRNYGYTF. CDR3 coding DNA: TGTGCCTGGACGCGGGGTCGCAACTATGGCTACACCTTC.

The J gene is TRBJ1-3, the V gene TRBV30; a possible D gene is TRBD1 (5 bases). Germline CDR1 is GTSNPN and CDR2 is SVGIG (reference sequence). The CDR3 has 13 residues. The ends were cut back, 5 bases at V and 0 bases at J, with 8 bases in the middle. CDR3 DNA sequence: TGTGCCTGGTCCACAGGCTCTGGAAACACCATATATTTT. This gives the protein CAWSTGSGNTIYF.

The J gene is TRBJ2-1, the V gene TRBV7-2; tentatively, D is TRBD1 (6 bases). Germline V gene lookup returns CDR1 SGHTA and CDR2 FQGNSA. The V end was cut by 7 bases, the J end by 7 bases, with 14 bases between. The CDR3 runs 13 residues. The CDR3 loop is CASTPSRGNEQFF. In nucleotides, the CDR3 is TGTGCCAGCACCCCCAGTAGGGGGAATGAGCAGTTCTTC.

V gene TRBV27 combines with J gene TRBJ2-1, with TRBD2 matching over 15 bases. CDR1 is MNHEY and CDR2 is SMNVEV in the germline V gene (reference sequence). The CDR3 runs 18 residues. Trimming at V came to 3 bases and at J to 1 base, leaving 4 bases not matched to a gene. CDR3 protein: CASSLGLAGGGSYNEQFF. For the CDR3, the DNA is TGTGCCAGCAGTTTGGGACTAGCGGGAGGTGGGTCCTACAATGAGCAGTTCTTC.

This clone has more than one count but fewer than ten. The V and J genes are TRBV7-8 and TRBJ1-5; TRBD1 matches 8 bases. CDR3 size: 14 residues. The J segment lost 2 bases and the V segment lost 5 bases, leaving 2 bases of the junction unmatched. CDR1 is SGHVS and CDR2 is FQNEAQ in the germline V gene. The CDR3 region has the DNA TGTGCCAGCAGCCCGACAGGGGGCAATCAGCCCCAGCATTTT. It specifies CASSPTGGNQPQHF.

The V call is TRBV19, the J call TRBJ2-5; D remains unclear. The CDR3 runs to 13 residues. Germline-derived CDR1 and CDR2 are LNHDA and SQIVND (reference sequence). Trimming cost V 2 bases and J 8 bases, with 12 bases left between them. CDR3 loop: CASSINHEETQYF. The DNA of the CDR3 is TGTGCCAGTAGTATAAACCACGAGGAAACCCAGTACTTC.

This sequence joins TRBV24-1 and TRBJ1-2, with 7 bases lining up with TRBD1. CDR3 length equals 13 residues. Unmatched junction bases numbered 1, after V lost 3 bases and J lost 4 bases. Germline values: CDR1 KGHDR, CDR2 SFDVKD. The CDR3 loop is CATSDAGGYGYTF. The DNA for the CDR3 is TGTGCCACCAGTGATGCAGGGGGCTATGGCTACACCTTC.

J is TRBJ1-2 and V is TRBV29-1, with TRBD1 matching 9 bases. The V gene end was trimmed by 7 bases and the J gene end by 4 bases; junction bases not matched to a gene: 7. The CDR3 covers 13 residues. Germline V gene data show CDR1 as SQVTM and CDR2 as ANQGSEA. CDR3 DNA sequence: TGCAGCGCGGAGGGACAGGGAAGCTATGGCTACACCTTC. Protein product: CSAEGQGSYGYTF.

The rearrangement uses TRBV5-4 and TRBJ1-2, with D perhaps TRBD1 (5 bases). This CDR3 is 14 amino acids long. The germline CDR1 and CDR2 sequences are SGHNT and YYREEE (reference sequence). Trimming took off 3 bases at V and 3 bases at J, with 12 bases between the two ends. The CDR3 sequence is CASSWGRGDYGYTF. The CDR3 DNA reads TGTGCCAGCAGCTGGGGGAGGGGCGACTATGGCTACACCTTC.

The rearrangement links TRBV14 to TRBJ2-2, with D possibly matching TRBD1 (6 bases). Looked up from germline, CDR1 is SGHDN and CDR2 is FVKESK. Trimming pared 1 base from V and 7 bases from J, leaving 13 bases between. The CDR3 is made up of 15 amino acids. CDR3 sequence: CASSQARGWGGELFF. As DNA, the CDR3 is TGTGCCAGCAGCCAAGCCAGGGGCTGGGGCGGGGAGCTGTTTTTT.

The CDR3 coding sequence is TGTGCCAGCAGCCCCCAAGGGGACCAAGAGACCCAGTACTTC. Amino acid sequence: CASSPQGDQETQYF. This sequence joins TRBV7-3 and TRBJ2-5, with D possibly matching TRBD1 (5 bases). The ends were cut back, 5 bases at V and 0 bases at J, with 10 bases in the middle. This CDR3 is built from 14 residues. Germline loops: CDR1 SGHTA, CDR2 FQGTGA.

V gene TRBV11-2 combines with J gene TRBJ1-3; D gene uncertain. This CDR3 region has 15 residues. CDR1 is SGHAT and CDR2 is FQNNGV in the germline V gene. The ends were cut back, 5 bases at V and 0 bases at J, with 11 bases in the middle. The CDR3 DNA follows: TGTGCCAGCAGCCCTATGGCAGGCTCTGGAAACACCATATATTTT. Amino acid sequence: CASSPMAGSGNTIYF.

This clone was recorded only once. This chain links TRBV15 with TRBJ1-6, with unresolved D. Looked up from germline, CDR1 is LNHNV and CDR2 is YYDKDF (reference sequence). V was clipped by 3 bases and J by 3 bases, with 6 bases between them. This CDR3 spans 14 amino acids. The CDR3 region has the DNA TGTGCCACCAGCAGGGCAGGCTATAATTCACCCCTCCACTTT. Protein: CATSRAGYNSPLHF.

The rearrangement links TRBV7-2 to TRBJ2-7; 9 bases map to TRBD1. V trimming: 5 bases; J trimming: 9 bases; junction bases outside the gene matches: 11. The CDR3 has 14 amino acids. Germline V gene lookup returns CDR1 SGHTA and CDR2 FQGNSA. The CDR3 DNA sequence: TGTGCCAGCAGCCCAGGGACAGGGAGGCCCCCGCAGTACTTC. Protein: CASSPGTGRPPQYF.

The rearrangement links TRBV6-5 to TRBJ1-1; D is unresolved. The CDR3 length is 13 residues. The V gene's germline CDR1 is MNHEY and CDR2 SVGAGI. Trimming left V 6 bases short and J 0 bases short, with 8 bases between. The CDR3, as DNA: TGTGCCAGCAGAGAGGTCCTGAACACTGAAGCTTTCTTT. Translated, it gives CASREVLNTEAFF.

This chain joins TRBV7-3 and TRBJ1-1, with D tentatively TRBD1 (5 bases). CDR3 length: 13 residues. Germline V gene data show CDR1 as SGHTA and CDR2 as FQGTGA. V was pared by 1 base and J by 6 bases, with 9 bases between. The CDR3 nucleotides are TGTGCCAGCAGCTTAATCTCGGGGGCTGAAGCTTTCTTT. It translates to CASSLISGAEAFF.

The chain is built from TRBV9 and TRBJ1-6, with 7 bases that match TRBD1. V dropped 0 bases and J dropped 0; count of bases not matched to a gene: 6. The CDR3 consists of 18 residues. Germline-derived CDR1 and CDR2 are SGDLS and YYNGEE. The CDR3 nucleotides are TGTGCCAGCAGCGTAGTGGCAGGGGGTGGCTCCTATAATTCACCCCTCCACTTT. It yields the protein CASSVVAGGGSYNSPLHF.

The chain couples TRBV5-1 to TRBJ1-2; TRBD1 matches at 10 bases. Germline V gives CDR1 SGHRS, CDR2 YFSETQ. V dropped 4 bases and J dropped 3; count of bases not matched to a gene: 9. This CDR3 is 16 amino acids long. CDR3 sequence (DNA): TGCGCCAGCAGCCGTCCCGGGACAGGGGTAGACTATGGCTACACCTTC. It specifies CASSRPGTGVDYGYTF. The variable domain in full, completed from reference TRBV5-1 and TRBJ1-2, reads KAGVTQTPRYLIKTRGQQVTLSCSPISGHRSVSWYQQTPGQGLQFLFEYFSETQRNKGNFPGRFSGRQFSNSRSEMNVSTLELGDSALYLCASSRPGTGVDYGYTFGSGTRLTVV.

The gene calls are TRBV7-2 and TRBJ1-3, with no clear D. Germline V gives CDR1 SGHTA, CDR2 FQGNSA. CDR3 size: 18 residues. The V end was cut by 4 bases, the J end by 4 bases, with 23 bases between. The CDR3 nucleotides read TGTGCCAGCAGCTCTAGTTCGTCCCCTACGACTCCGGGAAACACCATATATTTT. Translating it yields CASSSSSSPTTPGNTIYF.

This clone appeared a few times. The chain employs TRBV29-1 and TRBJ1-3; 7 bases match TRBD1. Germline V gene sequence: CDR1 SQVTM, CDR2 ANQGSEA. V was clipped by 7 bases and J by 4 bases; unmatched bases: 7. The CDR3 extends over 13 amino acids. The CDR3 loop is CSADRVSGNTIYF. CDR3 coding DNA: TGCAGCGCCGACAGGGTATCGGGAAACACCATATATTTT.

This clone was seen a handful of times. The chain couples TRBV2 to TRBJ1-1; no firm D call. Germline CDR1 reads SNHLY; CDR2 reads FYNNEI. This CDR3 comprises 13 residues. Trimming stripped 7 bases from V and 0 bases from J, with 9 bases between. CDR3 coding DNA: TGTGCCAGCATAACTCTTTTGAACACTGAAGCTTTCTTT. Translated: CASITLLNTEAFF.

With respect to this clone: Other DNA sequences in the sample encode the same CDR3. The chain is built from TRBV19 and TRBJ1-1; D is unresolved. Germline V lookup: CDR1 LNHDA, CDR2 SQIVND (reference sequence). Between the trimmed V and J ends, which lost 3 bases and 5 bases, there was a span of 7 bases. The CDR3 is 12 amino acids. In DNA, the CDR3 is TGTGCCAGTAGTATCGGTTCTACTGAAGCTTTCTTT. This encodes CASSIGSTEAFF.